Sequencing of this T cell receptor beta chain was carried out in a study of beta chain features in type 1 diabetes. General study findings and limits: There was no resolution here of whether HLA type influences TCRB rearrangement. Moderate yet significant TCRB CDR3 shortening was seen in Type 1 diabetes patients in all four CD4+ subsets.

CDR1 is SGHAT, CDR2 FQNNGV, per germline. The CDR3 has 16 amino acids. Between the trimmed V and J ends, which lost 2 bases and 8 bases, there was a span of 16 bases. With respect to this clone: Its antigen is currently unknown.

The whole isolated RNA underwent reverse transcription, so sequencing captured expressed TCRB transcripts. TCRdb keeps only in-frame clones here, not all; method: immunoSEQ multiplex PCR. The data contain about 25,000 clones, around 68% of them singletons. This receptor was identified in a woman in her thirties or forties with type 1 diabetes. The sequenced material came from stem cell memory CD4+ T cells from blood. V usage is TRBV11-2 and J usage is TRBJ1-6; D gene unclear. The CDR3 sequence is CASSLRTWATDSPLHF. CDR3 coding DNA: TGTGCCAGCAGCTTACGCACCTGGGCTACTGATTCACCCCTCCACTTT.